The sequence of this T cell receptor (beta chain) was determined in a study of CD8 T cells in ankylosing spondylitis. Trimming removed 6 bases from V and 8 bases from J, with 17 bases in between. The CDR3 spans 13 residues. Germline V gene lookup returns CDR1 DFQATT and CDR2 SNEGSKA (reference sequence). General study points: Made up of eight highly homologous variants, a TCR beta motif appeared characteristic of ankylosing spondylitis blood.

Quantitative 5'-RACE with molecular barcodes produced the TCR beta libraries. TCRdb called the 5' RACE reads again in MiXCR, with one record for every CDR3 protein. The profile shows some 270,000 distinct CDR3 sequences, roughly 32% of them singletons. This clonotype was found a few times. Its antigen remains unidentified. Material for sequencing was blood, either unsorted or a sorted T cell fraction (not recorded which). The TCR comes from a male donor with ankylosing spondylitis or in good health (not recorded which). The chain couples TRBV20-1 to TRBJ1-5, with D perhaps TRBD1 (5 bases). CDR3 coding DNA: TGCAGTGCCAGGCTCCCGGCGGGGGAGCCCCAGCATTTT. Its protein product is CSARLPAGEPQHF.